The clone carrying this T cell receptor beta chain was found many times. The antigen is not known. V lost 6 bases and J lost 7, with 25 bases in between. This CDR3 has 17 residues. Germline lookup yields CDR1 MNHNS and CDR2 SASEGT. The sample comes from a study of CD8 T cells in ankylosing spondylitis. Study outcomes and limitations: According to the report, clones linked to the disease were significantly enriched in matched synovial fluid samples taken from ankylosing spondylitis patients. Clones linked to disease, bearing a CD8+ phenotype, were relatively rare in peripheral blood. Some motif variants were previously reported in reactive arthritis synovial fluid and blood.

Preparation of TCR beta libraries was done by quantitative 5'-RACE with molecular barcodes. TCRdb independently ran MiXCR on the 5' RACE reads; one entry per CDR3 protein. The sample holds about 92,000 distinct CDR3 sequences, just under 9% seen once. The sample taken for sequencing was blood, either unsorted or a sorted T cell fraction (not recorded which). The gene calls are TRBV6-1 and TRBJ2-1, with D possibly matching TRBD2 (7 bases). The receptor was isolated from a male donor with ankylosing spondylitis or in good health (not recorded which). The CDR3 loop reads CASRAPLGGGAYNEQFF. The CDR3 DNA sequence: TGTGCCAGCAGGGCACCCCTTGGAGGGGGGGCGTATAATGAGCAGTTCTTC.